These 7 T cell receptor beta chains were sequenced from one sample in a study of CD8+CD57+ T cells in acquired aplastic anemia. Genomic DNA served as template for TCR beta VDJ and CDR3 profiling. TCRdb re-called the reads with MiXCR, one entry per CDR3 protein. The sample records about 190,000 distinct CDR3 sequences, roughly half being singletons. What was sequenced was sorted CD4+, CD8+, or CD8+CD57+ T cells (not recorded which) from PBMCs. These receptors all come from a human donor in good health, serving as a control.

V is TRBV20-1 and J is TRBJ1-5; 11 positions agree with TRBD1. V shed 5 bases and J 5 bases; nucleotides not matched to a gene: 5. Per germline, CDR1 DFQATT and CDR2 SNEGSKA (reference sequence). CDR3 size: 14 residues. CDR3 coding DNA: TGCAGTGCTCCCGGGACAGGGGGGTATCAGCCCCAGCATTTT. This codes for CSAPGTGGYQPQHF.

A note on this clonotype: As the CDR3 is not closed by the conserved phenylalanine or tryptophan, this likely results from a read error. The DNA is omitted, as the CDR3 cannot be located on it reliably, and the CDR3 follows TCRdb's listing. This CDR3 is CASSLIAGQGAGYAL. The chain combines TRBV7-2 with TRBJ1-2; the D segment call TRBD1 is taken from the table without a DNA check. The germline V gene has CDR1 SGHTA and CDR2 FQGNSA. The CDR3 has 15 amino acids, counting both end residues.

The rearrangement joins TRBV14 to TRBJ2-1, with 8 bases aligning to TRBD2. CDR3 length: 15 amino acids. Germline assignment: CDR1 SGHDN and CDR2 FVKESK. V gave up 2 bases and J gave up 5 bases; unmatched junction bases: 5. The CDR3, as DNA: TGTGCCAGCAGCCAACCGGGACTAGGGAACAATGAGCAGTTCTTC. Translating it yields CASSQPGLGNNEQFF.

This clonotype appeared many times. The chain recombines TRBV12-3 or TRBV12-4 with TRBJ1-4, with D maybe TRBD1 (5 bases). This CDR3 region has 18 residues. V gave up 1 base and J gave up 5 bases, with 20 bases separating them. The CDR3 region has the DNA TGTGCCAGCAGTTTAGGATCGGGGAGAGGGGAGTCAAATGAAAAACTGTTTTTT. It translates to CASSLGSGRGESNEKLFF.

This clonotype was seen at least ten times. The rearrangement joins TRBV6-5 to TRBJ2-7; TRBD1 aligns across 7 bases. The CDR3 extends over 11 amino acids. Losses at the gene ends were 5 bases for V and 5 bases for J; bases not matched to a gene: 0. The germline gives CDR1 MNHEY, CDR2 SVGAGI. CDR3 coding DNA: TGTGCCAGCAGTCAGGGGGACGAGCAGTACTTC. Translation: CASSQGDEQYF.

This clonotype has at least ten counts. The rearrangement uses TRBV7-2 and TRBJ1-3; D is perhaps TRBD1 (6 bases). The CDR3 runs to 14 residues. The V gene's germline CDR1 is SGHTA and CDR2 FQGNSA. V was clipped by 5 bases and J by 8 bases, with 16 bases between them. Written as DNA, the CDR3 is TGTGCCAGCAGCACGCAGACAGGTCGGGACACCATATATTTT. Translation: CASSTQTGRDTIYF.

The CDR3 loop is CASSTGSGYEQYV. The CDR3 bases are TGTGCCAGCAGCACAGGTAGCGGCTACGAGCAGTACGTC. The chain combines TRBV6-6 with TRBJ2-7; TRBD2 might be the D (6 bases). V dropped 6 bases and J dropped 3 bases, with 12 bases sitting between them. Germline assignment: CDR1 MNHNY and CDR2 SVGAGI (reference sequence). The CDR3 consists of 13 residues.